The next 21 T cell receptor beta chains were all read from a single sample in a study of cytomegalovirus exposure and HLA in healthy donors. 60 Vbeta and 13 Jbeta primers were used in PCR. Assay: immunoSEQ multiplex PCR; the TCRdb copy retains only in-frame clones and omits some. The profile covers approximately 150,000 clones, with under 85% appearing a single time and around 1.6% taken by the ten largest. Sample: PBMCs. The source of these receptors is a woman in her 30s in good health and CMV-seronegative.

This clone turned up a few times. The rearrangement uses TRBV5-1 and TRBJ1-1; 9 positions match TRBD1. From germline, CDR1 is SGHRS and CDR2 YFSETQ. This CDR3 is 15 amino acids long. V shed 3 bases, J shed 3 bases, and the junction held 6 bases outside the gene matches. The CDR3 DNA reads TGCGCCAGCAGCTGGAAACGGACAGGGGACACTGAAGCTTTCTTT. Its translation: CASSWKRTGDTEAFF. Variable domain in full (rest from reference TRBV5-1 and TRBJ1-1): KAGVTQTPRYLIKTRGQQVTLSCSPISGHRSVSWYQQTPGQGLQFLFEYFSETQRNKGNFPGRFSGRQFSNSRSEMNVSTLELGDSALYLCASSWKRTGDTEAFFGQGTRLTVV.

The chain uses TRBV30 and TRBJ2-1, with D perhaps matching TRBD2 (6 bases). Germline V gene lookup returns CDR1 GTSNPN and CDR2 SVGIG (reference sequence). V lost 3 bases and J 4 bases, leaving 16 bases between the germline ends. CDR3 length equals 15 residues. CDR3 protein: CAWRDGAGPYNEQFF. In nucleotides, the CDR3 is TGTGCCTGGAGGGATGGGGCGGGACCATACAATGAGCAGTTCTTC.

The rearrangement joins TRBV30 to TRBJ2-6; TRBD2 matches at 7 bases. The CDR3 is 20 residues long. J gave up 4 bases and V 7 bases, and 25 bases lay outside the gene matches. Germline CDR1 reads GTSNPN; CDR2 reads SVGIG (reference sequence). The CDR3 loop reads CALLSGRGLKHPVGANVLTF. For the CDR3, the DNA is TGTGCCTTGCTCTCGGGGAGGGGACTGAAACACCCTGTGGGGGCCAACGTCCTGACTTTC.

The chain couples TRBV5-6 to TRBJ1-5, with a tentative D call TRBD1 (5 bases). Trimming pared 4 bases from V and 4 bases from J, leaving 12 bases between. CDR3 length: 14 amino acids. Germline-derived CDR1 and CDR2 are SGHDT and YYEEEE. The DNA for the CDR3 is TGTGCCAGCAGCCGCAGACGGACAAATCAGCCCCAGCATTTT. Protein product: CASSRRRTNQPQHF.

The rearrangement joins TRBV7-2 to TRBJ2-3, with D possibly being TRBD1 (6 bases). V dropped 2 bases and J dropped 2 bases, with 11 bases sitting between them. Germline CDR1 SGHTA, CDR2 FQGNSA. CDR3 length: 15 residues. This CDR3 reads CASSLSTGVTDTQYF. The CDR3 coding sequence is TGTGCCAGCAGCTTATCGACAGGAGTCACAGATACGCAGTATTTT.

The chain has TRBV6-5 and TRBJ2-5; the match to TRBD2 covers 7 bases. V dropped 7 bases and J dropped 4; count of bases not matched to a gene: 12. The CDR3 covers 15 residues. Germline values: CDR1 MNHEY, CDR2 SVGAGI. The CDR3 loop reads CASTSPAGVGETQYF. The CDR3 DNA is TGTGCCAGCACCTCCCCGGCGGGAGTGGGAGAGACCCAGTACTTC.

This chain links TRBV4-1 with TRBJ2-1, with TRBD2 matching 10 bases. This CDR3 is built from 16 residues. Germline trimming cut 1 base from V and 8 bases from J; bases unmatched to any gene: 8. Looked up from germline, CDR1 is MGHRA and CDR2 is YSYEKL. The CDR3 DNA reads as TGCGCCAGCAGCCAAGGATCTAGCGGGGGTATCTATGAGCAGTTCTTC. It encodes CASSQGSSGGIYEQFF.

The V gene is TRBV30, the J gene TRBJ2-1; TRBD2 matches at 8 bases. Germline V gives CDR1 GTSNPN, CDR2 SVGIG (reference sequence). This CDR3 spans 14 amino acids. V lost 0 bases to trimming and J lost 9 bases; unmatched junction nucleotides: 7. The CDR3 bases are TGTGCCTGGAGTGTACGCGGGACTAGAAGTGAGCAGTTCTTC. This codes for CAWSVRGTRSEQFF.

The rearrangement links TRBV4-2 to TRBJ2-5; 11 bases are a match to TRBD2. The DNA end favors TRBJ2-7, so the J call may be wrong. The CDR3 spans 17 residues. Per the germline V gene, CDR1 is LGHNA and CDR2 is YNFKEQ. The CDR3 protein is CASSQDWLAGGSYEQYF. The DNA for the CDR3 is TGTGCCAGCAGCCAAGATTGGCTAGCGGGAGGTTCCTACGAGCAGTACTTC.

The V and J genes are TRBV10-1 and TRBJ2-1; TRBD1 might be the D (6 bases). The V end lost 5 bases, the J end lost 6 bases, and 17 bases lay between the germline ends. This CDR3 has 15 amino acids. Germline loops: CDR1 WNHNN, CDR2 SYGVQD (reference sequence). The CDR3 bases are TGCGCCAGCAGTCTCACGGTTGGCAGGGGCAATGAGCAGTTCTTC. Translation: CASSLTVGRGNEQFF.

This chain links TRBV9 with TRBJ1-4, with 7 bases identical to TRBD1. J lost 7 bases, V lost 3 bases, and 9 bases had no gene match. Per the germline V gene, CDR1 is SGDLS and CDR2 is YYNGEE. The CDR3 length is 15 residues. The CDR3 region is CASSARDRDTEKLFF. CDR3 sequence (DNA): TGTGCCAGCAGCGCTCGAGACAGGGATACTGAAAAACTGTTTTTT.

The chain employs TRBV9 and TRBJ1-3; no clear D. Germline V CDR1 and CDR2: SGDLS, YYNGEE. The CDR3 loop spans 17 amino acids. The V gene lost 0 bases and the J gene lost 0 bases, with 13 bases spanning the gap. CDR3 sequence (DNA): TGTGCCAGCAGCGTAGGCCCGCCCGGAGGCTCTGGAAACACCATATATTTT. Translation: CASSVGPPGGSGNTIYF.

To note about this clone: Within the sample, other DNA sequences also encode this same CDR3. V usage is TRBV23-1 and J usage is TRBJ1-5; tentative D call: TRBD1 (6 bases). TRBV23-1 is an ORF for which the function is uncertain. The CDR3 is 17 amino acids. Trimming pared 3 bases from V and 3 bases from J, leaving 18 bases between. The CDR3 DNA reads as TGCGCCAGCAGTCACGAGGTGTGGGGGCATTACAATCAGCCCCAGCATTTT. Its translation: CASSHEVWGHYNQPQHF.

There are a few counts of this clone. The gene calls are TRBV9 and TRBJ2-1; 7 nucleotides match TRBD1. V lost 4 bases, J lost 3 bases, and 7 bases stayed unmatched. The CDR3 contains 15 residues. Germline CDR1 reads SGDLS; CDR2 reads YYNGEE. CDR3 protein: CASSLGQSNYNEQFF. CDR3 bases: TGTGCCAGCAGCCTGGGACAGTCAAACTACAATGAGCAGTTCTTC.

The chain joins TRBV6-1 to TRBJ1-2; D gene uncertain. Germline CDR1 MNHNS, CDR2 SASEGT. V was trimmed by 0 bases and J by 0 bases, leaving 5 bases between them. CDR3 length: 14 amino acids. This CDR3 is CASSEAGANYGYTF. Here the CDR3 DNA reads TGTGCCAGCAGTGAAGCAGGAGCTAACTATGGCTACACCTTC.

This clone has only one observation. The rearrangement links TRBV5-1 to TRBJ2-7, with 7 bases identical to TRBD2. The CDR3 contains 14 residues. Germline values: CDR1 SGHRS, CDR2 YFSETQ. Losses at the gene ends were 4 bases for V and 3 bases for J; bases not matched to a gene: 7. CDR3 nucleotide sequence: TGCGCCAGCAGCCCGGGGGACTACAGCTACGAGCAGTACTTC. Translated, it gives CASSPGDYSYEQYF. The full variable domain, in which reference TRBV5-1 and TRBJ2-7 provide the parts outside the CDR3, is KAGVTQTPRYLIKTRGQQVTLSCSPISGHRSVSWYQQTPGQGLQFLFEYFSETQRNKGNFPGRFSGRQFSNSRSEMNVSTLELGDSALYLCASSPGDYSYEQYFGPGTRLTVT.

This clone appeared a few times. The chain employs TRBV7-9 and TRBJ2-7; the match to TRBD1 covers 8 bases. Trimming cost V 5 bases and J 3 bases; bases outside gene matches: 6. The CDR3 has 14 residues. Germline V CDR1 and CDR2: SEHNR, FQNEAQ (reference sequence). This CDR3 reads CASSPQGGIYEQYF. In DNA form, the CDR3 reads TGTGCCAGCAGCCCACAGGGGGGAATCTACGAGCAGTACTTC.

V usage is TRBV7-8 and J usage is TRBJ2-3; 12 positions match TRBD2. This CDR3 contains 18 residues. Germline V CDR1 and CDR2: SGHVS, FQNEAQ. Germline trimming cut 2 bases from V and 1 base from J; bases unmatched to any gene: 7. CDR3 sequence reads: CASSLYRTSGVGTDTQYF. CDR3 in DNA: TGTGCCAGCAGCTTATACCGGACTAGCGGGGTGGGCACAGATACGCAGTATTTT.

V gene TRBV7-8 combines with J gene TRBJ2-2, with TRBD1 matching 7 bases. Per germline, CDR1 SGHVS and CDR2 FQNEAQ. The V segment lost 5 bases and the J segment 6 bases; nucleotides outside the gene matches: 3. CDR3 length equals 13 residues. CDR3 nucleotide sequence: TGTGCCAGCAGCGAGACAGGGCCCGGGGAGCTGTTTTTT. Amino acids: CASSETGPGELFF.

V usage is TRBV6-1 and J usage is TRBJ2-7; D call uncertain. The germline V gene has CDR1 MNHNS and CDR2 SASEGT. This CDR3 spans 12 amino acids. V was trimmed by 5 bases and J by 4 bases, leaving 9 bases between them. CDR3: CASSPNKYEQYF. Written as DNA, the CDR3 is TGTGCCAGCAGTCCCAACAAGTACGAGCAGTACTTC.

This clone is a singleton in its sample. This chain connects TRBV5-4 to TRBJ2-7, with D perhaps matching TRBD1 (6 bases). From germline, CDR1 is SGHNT and CDR2 YYREEE (reference sequence). Trimming left V 5 bases short and J 2 bases short, with 23 bases between. This CDR3 contains 17 residues. In nucleotides, the CDR3 is TGTGCCAGCAGTCCGAAAGGGACGGACAGAAGCCCCTACGAGCAGTACTTC. It translates to CASSPKGTDRSPYEQYF. The full variable domain, rest sourced from reference TRBV5-4 and TRBJ2-7, is ETGVTQSPTHLIKTRGQQVTLRCSSQSGHNTVSWYQQALGQGPQFIFQYYREEENGRGNFPPRFSGLQFPNYSSELNVNALELDDSALYLCASSPKGTDRSPYEQYFGPGTRLTVT.